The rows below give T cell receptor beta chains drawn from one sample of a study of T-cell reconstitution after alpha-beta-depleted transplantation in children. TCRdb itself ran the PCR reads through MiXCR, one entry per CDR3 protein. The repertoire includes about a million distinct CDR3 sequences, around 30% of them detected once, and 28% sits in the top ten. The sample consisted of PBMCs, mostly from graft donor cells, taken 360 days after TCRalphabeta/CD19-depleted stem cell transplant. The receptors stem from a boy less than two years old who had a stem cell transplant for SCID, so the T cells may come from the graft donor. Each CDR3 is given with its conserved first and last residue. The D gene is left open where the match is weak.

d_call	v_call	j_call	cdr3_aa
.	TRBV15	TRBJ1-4	CATSPLLTGDEKLFF
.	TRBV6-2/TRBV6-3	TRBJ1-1	CASTYGRGTTLMNTEAFF
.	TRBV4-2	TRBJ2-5	CASSQRIREGETQYF
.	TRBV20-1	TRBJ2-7	CSARVLGDEQYF
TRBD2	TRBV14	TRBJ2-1	CASSLQRGTMSSYNEQFF
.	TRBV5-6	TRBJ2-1	CASSLGSPNEQFF
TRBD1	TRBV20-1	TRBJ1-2	CSAQRGGQGPYGYTF
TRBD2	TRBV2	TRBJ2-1	CASTRTSGGLYNEQFF
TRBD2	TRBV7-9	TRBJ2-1	CASTKYASGGAEQFF
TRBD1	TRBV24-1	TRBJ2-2	CATRGTERTGELFF
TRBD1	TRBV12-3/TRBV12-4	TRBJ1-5	CASSSYARGVGQGGLGPQHF
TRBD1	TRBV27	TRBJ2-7	CASSGKGQGVRGGYEQYF
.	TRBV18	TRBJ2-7	CASSPPTRGEQYF
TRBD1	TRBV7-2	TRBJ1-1	CASSLRQGVRAFF
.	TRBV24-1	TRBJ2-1	CATSDSRLVNEQFF
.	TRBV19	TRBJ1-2	CASRGSGYTF
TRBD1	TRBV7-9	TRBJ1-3	CASSAGQVGNTIYF
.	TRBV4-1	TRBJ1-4	CASSQEDRAEKLFF
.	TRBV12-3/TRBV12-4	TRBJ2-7	CASSGPGLLYEQYF
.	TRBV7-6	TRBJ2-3	CASSLTRGPTDTQYF
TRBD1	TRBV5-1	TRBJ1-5	CASSLGTGVGVGNNQPQHF
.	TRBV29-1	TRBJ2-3	CSVAPWGGPTDTQYF
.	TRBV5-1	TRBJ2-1	CASSSLWGNEQFF
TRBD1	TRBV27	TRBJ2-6	CASSLLGQGTGANVLTF
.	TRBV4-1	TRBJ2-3	CASAVHGDTQYF
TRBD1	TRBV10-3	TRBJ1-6	CAIRGTGDYNSPLHF
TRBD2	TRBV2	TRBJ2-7	CASSEGPWGLMFAQYF
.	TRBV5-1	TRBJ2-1	CASSFTQGPLANEQFF
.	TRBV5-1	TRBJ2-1	CASKGRFGLPDEQFF
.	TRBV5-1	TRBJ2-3	CASSLGVVEDTQYF
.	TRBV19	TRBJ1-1	CASRPVMNTEAFF
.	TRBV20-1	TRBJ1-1	CSATTLSRASTEAFF
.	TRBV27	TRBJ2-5	CASRFVSKETQYF
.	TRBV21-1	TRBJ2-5	CASRRNLRAQETQYF
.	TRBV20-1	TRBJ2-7	CSARVPDGSYEQYF
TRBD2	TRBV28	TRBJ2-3	CASSPIPGGLAGASSTDTQYF
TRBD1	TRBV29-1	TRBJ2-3	CSVEAARGPDTQYF